This T cell receptor beta chain was recorded in a study of cytomegalovirus exposure and HLA in healthy donors. Comments on this clone: What it binds is unknown.

It was with 60 Vbeta and 13 Jbeta primers that the PCR ran. Profiling relied on immunoSEQ multiplex PCR, and the TCRdb table lists in-frame clones only, not all of them. The sample shows 70,000 to 95,000 clones, more than 75% of them seen only once. Regarding the study as a whole: About 87% or about 30% of the time was how often most TCR beta V segments were productive, according to an earlier analysis. According to a later analysis, most TCR beta chains associated with CMV appeared HLA-restricted.

Trimming stripped 4 bases from V and 5 bases from J, with 12 bases between. The germline V gene has CDR1 SGHKS and CDR2 YYEKEE (reference sequence). This CDR3 has 13 residues. V gene TRBV5-5 combines with J gene TRBJ1-1; D is ambiguous. The specimen was PBMCs. The receptor was isolated from a man between 18 and 29 years old in good health and CMV-seronegative. The CDR3 region has the DNA TGTGCCAGCAGCAATGCCCCGAGGACTGAAGCTTTCTTT. Its protein is CASSNAPRTEAFF.